The clone carrying this T cell receptor beta chain came up a few times. As yet, its antigen is unknown. The data originate from a study of cytomegalovirus exposure and HLA in healthy donors. General observations from the study: Donor immune exposure was known only as CMV serostatus. In a later analysis, TCR beta V- and J-gene trimming was associated with a missense DCLRE1C variant. Presence/absence analyses rested on an assumption that sequencing depth was roughly uniform across donors.

60 Vbeta and 13 Jbeta primers were used in PCR. Assay: immunoSEQ multiplex PCR; the TCRdb copy retains only in-frame clones and omits some. The table records more than 35,000 clones, around 53% of them present only once. Germline CDR1 MNHEY, CDR2 SMNVEV (reference sequence). The CDR3 contains 14 residues. Trimming removed 6 bases from V and 5 bases from J, with 17 bases in between. The clonotype originates from a middle-aged woman in good health and CMV-seropositive. This chain joins TRBV27 and TRBJ2-7, with D possibly being TRBD1 (6 bases). The sequencing input was PBMCs. The CDR3, as DNA: TGTGCCAGCAGGGGGACATGGAATTACCACGAGCAGTACTTC. Its protein product is CASRGTWNYHEQYF.